Below, 2 T cell receptor beta chains from the same sample are listed, as sequenced in a study of T cell repertoires in cytomegalovirus infection. These receptors' antigens are unknown. TCRdb reprocessed the reads with MiXCR, giving one entry per CDR3 protein. The sample has approximately 770,000 distinct CDR3 sequences, under 35% seen once; the top ten hold around 13%. Sample: cultured CD8+ T cells from PBMCs, taken from culture after CMV antigen stimulation. The receptors here all came from a human donor in good health (CMV status not recorded). Some clones in this sample may be carry-over from other donors' samples.

The V gene is TRBV5-4, the J gene TRBJ2-1, with a weak D call TRBD1 (6 bases). Per germline, CDR1 SGHNT and CDR2 YYREEE (reference sequence). V lost 4 bases, J lost 9 bases, and 14 bases lay in between. CDR3 length: 13 residues. The CDR3: CASSSDRPPEQFF. The DNA for the CDR3 is TGTGCCAGCAGCAGTGACAGGCCCCCTGAGCAGTTCTTC.

The rearrangement uses TRBV2 and TRBJ2-1; 12 positions agree with TRBD2. Germline values: CDR1 SNHLY, CDR2 FYNNEI. V lost 6 bases to trimming and J lost 3 bases; unmatched junction nucleotides: 9. CDR3 length: 17 amino acids. The CDR3 protein is CASSGGTSGRSYNEQFF. The DNA of the CDR3 is TGTGCCAGCAGCGGAGGGACTAGCGGGCGGAGCTACAATGAGCAGTTCTTC.